A single sample is the source of the 13 T cell receptor beta chains below, sequenced in a study of T cell responses to AZD1222 COVID-19 vaccine. Measured with immunoSEQ multiplex PCR; TCRdb has only the in-frame clones, and not every one. This repertoire shows roughly 150,000 clones, 90% found once; its top ten account for about 2%. Sample: peripheral blood, taken on day 0 of AZD1222 vaccination. The receptors were sampled from an adult in good health.

This chain joins TRBV19 and TRBJ1-3, with D unresolved. The CDR3 runs 13 residues. V lost 3 bases and J 2 bases, leaving 5 bases between the germline ends. Germline V lookup: CDR1 LNHDA, CDR2 SQIVND (reference sequence). Here the CDR3 DNA reads TGTGCCAGTAGTATTCGCACTGGAAACACCATATATTTT. As protein: CASSIRTGNTIYF.

This clone was picked up one time. This sequence joins TRBV14 and TRBJ2-1, with 14 nucleotides matching TRBD2. The CDR3 spans 18 residues. Trimming took 0 bases from V and 9 from J; bases not matched to a gene: 10. Germline lookup yields CDR1 SGHDN and CDR2 FVKESK. CDR3 protein: CASSQDWGLAGEEREQFF. CDR3 in DNA: TGTGCCAGCAGCCAAGATTGGGGACTAGCGGGAGAGGAGCGTGAGCAGTTCTTC. The whole variable domain, filled in from reference TRBV14 and TRBJ2-1, reads EAGVTQFPSHSVIEKGQTVTLRCDPISGHDNLYWYRRVMGKEIKFLLHFVKESKQDESGMPNNRFLAERTGGTYSTLKVQPAELEDSGVYFCASSQDWGLAGEEREQFFGPGTRLTVL.

This clone has only one observation. The chain is built from TRBV4-1 and TRBJ1-1; 8 bases are shared with TRBD1. The CDR3 consists of 14 residues. V gave up 1 base and J gave up 4 bases; unmatched junction bases: 2. Germline assignment: CDR1 MGHRA and CDR2 YSYEKL. Written as DNA, the CDR3 is TGCGCCAGCAGCCAAGGGACAGGGCGCACTGAAGCTTTCTTT. Encoded protein: CASSQGTGRTEAFF.

This clone was observed a single time. This sequence joins TRBV3-1 (or the pseudogene TRBV3-2) and TRBJ1-6; 9 nucleotides line up with TRBD1. The CDR3 contains 16 residues. J lost 9 bases, V lost 0 bases, and 6 bases had no gene match. CDR1 LGHDT and CDR2 YNNKEL come from the germline V gene (reference sequence). The CDR3 here is CASSQDLGQGLSPLHF. CDR3 nucleotides: TGTGCCAGCAGCCAAGATCTGGGACAGGGACTTTCACCCCTCCACTTT.

This clone has a handful of counts. The rearrangement uses TRBV4-1 and TRBJ2-7, with TRBD2 identical over 11 bases. The J segment lost 3 bases and the V segment lost 4 bases, leaving 5 bases of the junction unmatched. This CDR3 spans 15 amino acids. Germline V CDR1 and CDR2: MGHRA, YSYEKL. The CDR3 DNA follows: TGCGCCAGCAGCCCAACTACTAGCGGGAGCTACGAGCAGTACTTC. Its translation is CASSPTTSGSYEQYF.

This chain uses TRBV6-5 with TRBJ1-5, with 7 bases lining up with TRBD1. The trim removed 6 bases at V and 4 bases at J, leaving 6 bases unmatched. Germline values: CDR1 MNHEY, CDR2 SVGAGI. There are 14 residues in the CDR3. The CDR3 nucleotides read TGTGCCAGCAGACGGACAGGACGTAATCAGCCCCAGCATTTT. The encoded protein is CASRRTGRNQPQHF.

V is TRBV6-2 or TRBV6-3 and J is TRBJ2-7, with no clear D. The germline V and J ends were trimmed by 2 bases and 6 bases, with 8 bases remaining between them. The CDR3 covers 12 residues. Germline CDR1 MNHEY, CDR2 SVGEGT. The CDR3 region is CASSYRTPEQYF. For the CDR3, the DNA is TGTGCCAGCAGTTACCGGACCCCCGAGCAGTACTTC.

The chain has TRBV25-1 and TRBJ2-1; 7 nucleotides align to TRBD2. Germline V gene sequence: CDR1 MGHDK, CDR2 SYGVNS. The CDR3 is made up of 13 amino acids. V shed 8 bases, J shed 7 bases, and the junction held 8 bases outside the gene matches. The chain's CDR3 is CASGDPGRNEQFF. The CDR3 DNA is TGTGCCAGCGGGGATCCCGGGAGGAATGAGCAGTTCTTC.

The chain employs TRBV5-6 and TRBJ2-7; 10 bases align to TRBD2. Trimming removed 4 bases from V and 0 bases from J; junction bases left unmatched: 1. The CDR3 covers 14 residues. Germline V gene data show CDR1 as SGHDT and CDR2 as YYEEEE. For the CDR3, the DNA is TGTGCCAGCAGCGCTAGCGGGAGCTCCTACGAGCAGTACTTC. Amino acids: CASSASGSSYEQYF.

The CDR3 coding sequence is TGTGCCAGCAGCTTTTCAGGTGGTGAGACCCAGTACTTC. This translates into CASSFSGGETQYF. The V and J genes are TRBV7-3 and TRBJ2-5; D is undetermined. Trimming pared 3 bases from V and 5 bases from J, leaving 10 bases between. The CDR3 sequence is 13 residues long. Germline assignment: CDR1 SGHTA and CDR2 FQGTGA.

The chain joins TRBV4-2 to TRBJ2-5, with 8 bases aligning to TRBD2. Trimming at V came to 5 bases and at J to 1 base, leaving 3 bases not matched to a gene. CDR1 and CDR2 from the germline V gene are LGHNA and YNFKEQ. This CDR3 has 14 amino acids. This CDR3 reads CASSYTSGQETQYF. The DNA of the CDR3 is TGTGCCAGCAGCTATACTAGCGGCCAAGAGACCCAGTACTTC.

This sequence joins TRBV25-1 and TRBJ2-1; weak D call: TRBD2 (6 bases). Germline V CDR1 and CDR2: MGHDK, SYGVNS. The length of the CDR3 is 18 residues. The ends were cut back, 2 bases at V and 2 bases at J, with 19 bases in the middle. For the CDR3, the DNA is TGTGCCAGCAGTGAACTCAACACCGGGACTCCACCCTACAATGAGCAGTTCTTC. Residues: CASSELNTGTPPYNEQFF.

The J gene is TRBJ2-2, the V gene TRBV6-4, with 8 bases that match TRBD2. Germline V lookup: CDR1 MRHNA, CDR2 SNTAGT. With 7 bases clipped from V and 5 bases from J, the junction kept 9 bases outside the gene matches. This CDR3 is built from 15 residues. CDR3 DNA: TGTGCCAGCACCCCAAGCGGGAGCGGAACCGGGGAGCTGTTTTTT. As protein: CASTPSGSGTGELFF.